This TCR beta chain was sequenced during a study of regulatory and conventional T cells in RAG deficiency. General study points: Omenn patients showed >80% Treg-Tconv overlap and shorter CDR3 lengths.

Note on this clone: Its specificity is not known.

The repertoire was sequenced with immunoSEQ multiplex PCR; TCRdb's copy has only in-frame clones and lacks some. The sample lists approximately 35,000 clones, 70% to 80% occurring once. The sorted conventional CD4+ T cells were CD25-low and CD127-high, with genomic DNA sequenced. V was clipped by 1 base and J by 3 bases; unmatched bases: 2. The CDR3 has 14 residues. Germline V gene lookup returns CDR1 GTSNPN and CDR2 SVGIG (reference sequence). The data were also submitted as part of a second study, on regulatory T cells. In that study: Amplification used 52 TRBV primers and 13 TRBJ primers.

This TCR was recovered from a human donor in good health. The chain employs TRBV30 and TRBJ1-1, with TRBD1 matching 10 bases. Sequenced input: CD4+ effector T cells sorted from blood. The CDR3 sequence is CAWSAGQGYTEAFF. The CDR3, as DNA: TGTGCCTGGAGTGCGGGACAGGGGTACACTGAAGCTTTCTTT.